The clone carrying this TCR beta chain was observed a few times. Its cognate antigen is unknown. This sample stems from a study of T cell repertoires in cytomegalovirus infection. Across the study: Public TCR beta signatures were indicative of both CMV infection and a matching HLA type.

TCRdb itself ran the reads through MiXCR, one entry per CDR3 protein. The top ten hold 9.5% to 13% of the sample, which has approximately 490,000 distinct CDR3 sequences, around 11% seen once. Study-level results: Based on cumulative public TCR beta family frequency, carriers of CMV plus the relevant HLA were identified. Dominant in the ex vivo response were TCR beta clonotypes restricted by HLA-C and specific for CMV.

Germline CDR1 and CDR2: MGHDK and SYGVNS. V was trimmed by 8 bases and J by 7 bases, leaving 18 bases between them. The CDR3 consists of 15 residues. The chain is built from TRBV25-1 and TRBJ1-6; tentative D call: TRBD1 (5 bases). Specimen: PBMCs. This sequence originates from a human donor in good health (CMV status not recorded). Some clones in this sample may be carry-over from other donors' samples. In nucleotides, the CDR3 is TGTGCCAGCTCCGGGTCTGAGGGACGAAATTCACCCCTCCACTTT. Translated, it gives CASSGSEGRNSPLHF.